The TCR beta chain under discussion was sequenced for a study of CD8+ T cells in alopecia areata. Background on the study: The duration of tofacitinib was 6 to 18 months, with 6 months off drug afterward.

Study results and limitations: Alopecia totalis/universalis scalp especially showed more expanded CD8+ clones than normal scalp. Tofacitinib significantly lowered scalp clonality and expanded CD8+ clones among the top 100.

The CDR3 consists of 15 residues. CDR1 and CDR2 from the germline V gene are LNHNV and YYDKDF (reference sequence). V shed 1 base and J 4 bases; nucleotides not matched to a gene: 6. Extracted from the samples, RNA was reverse transcribed into cDNA to serve as the sequencing template. Profiled with immunoSEQ multiplex PCR; TCRdb holds only in-frame clones, not every one. Found here are around 200,000 clones, 58% of them singletons; the top ten hold roughly an eighth. As to this clone: Its target is unknown.

As to treatment: oral pan-JAK inhibitor, 5-10 mg twice daily. This sequence originates from a human donor with alopecia areata. The specimen comprised CD8+ T cells sorted from blood, sampled at week 24, from a patient treated with tofacitinib. The J gene is TRBJ2-5, the V gene TRBV15, with 7 bases matching TRBD1. The CDR3 region has the DNA TGTGCCACCAGCAGAGGGGGGACAGCTATAGAGACCCAGTACTTC. It codes for CATSRGGTAIETQYF.